The T cell receptor (beta chain) described here comes from a study of OX40 agonist ivuxolimab in advanced cancers. Profiling relied on immunoSEQ multiplex PCR, and the TCRdb table lists in-frame clones only, not all of them. The sample lists 60,000 to 75,000 clones; around 80% were seen once. The V end was cut by 7 bases, the J end by 2 bases, with 9 bases between. Germline V gene sequence: CDR1 MNHNS, CDR2 SASEGT. This CDR3 has 13 residues. The input for sequencing was CD4+ or CD8+ T cells sorted from blood, taken in a trial of the OX40 agonist ivuxolimab. J is TRBJ1-3 and V is TRBV6-1; D is unclear. This TCR derives from an adult with an advanced solid tumor such as melanoma, head and neck, liver or kidney cancer. Here the CDR3 reads CASIGLPGNTIYF. CDR3 in DNA: TGTGCCAGCATTGGTCTCCCTGGAAACACCATATATTTT.